This T cell receptor (beta chain) is drawn from a study of T cell repertoires in cytomegalovirus infection. This clonotype was detected only a few times. The target antigen is unknown. One entry per CDR3 protein, called by TCRdb with MiXCR from the reads. In the table there are about 110,000 distinct CDR3 sequences, 29% of which are singletons. Trimming shortened V by 5 bases and J by 7 bases, and 14 bases separated the two germline ends. There are 13 residues in the CDR3. Germline V gene sequence: CDR1 SGHTA, CDR2 FQGNSA. The material was CD8+ T cells from cultured PBMCs, obtained from culture after CMV antigen stimulation. The clonotype originates from a human donor in good health (CMV status not recorded). Some clones in this sample may be carry-over from other donors' samples. This chain joins TRBV7-2 and TRBJ1-1; D is perhaps TRBD1 (6 bases). The CDR3 sequence is CASSPQGPYEAFF. The CDR3 DNA reads TGTGCCAGCAGCCCACAGGGCCCTTATGAAGCTTTCTTT.